These T cell receptor beta chains were read from a single sample in a study of vaccination effects on CD4 cells after COVID-19. Produced via immunoSEQ multiplex PCR; TCRdb's table is partial and in-frame only. The table records around 56,000 clones, about 74% of them present only once. The antigens these receptors bind are not known. The starting material was CD4+ T cells from PBMCs cultured without peptide, obtained before COVID-19 vaccination. Source of these receptors: a human donor who received a COVID-19 vaccine. CDR3s include the opening cysteine and the closing phenylalanine or tryptophan. The D gene is left open where the match is weak. A clone size is listed for some rows: how often the clone was seen (once, few, many), or a class if it is expanded.

D	V	J	size	CDR3	DNA
.	TRBV5-1	TRBJ2-1	.	CASSLAFADANNEQFF	TGCGCCAGCAGCTTGGCTTTTGCCGACGCAAACAATGAGCAGTTCTTC
.	TRBV14	TRBJ2-1	few	CASSQLNNEQFF	TGTGCCAGCAGCCAACTCAACAATGAGCAGTTCTTC
.	TRBV7-2	TRBJ1-3	.	CASSLQEAGGNTIYF	TGTGCCAGCAGCTTACAGGAAGCCGGGGGAAACACCATATATTTT
.	TRBV12-3/TRBV12-4	TRBJ2-5	.	CASSLRGETQYF	TGTGCCAGCAGTCTACGGGGAGAGACCCAGTACTTC
TRBD1	TRBV7-2	TRBJ2-1	.	CASSITGGRNEQFF	TGTGCCAGCAGCATTACAGGGGGCCGGAATGAGCAGTTCTTC
.	TRBV5-1	TRBJ2-2	few	CASSLAFGGELFF	TGCGCCAGCAGCTTGGCCTTTGGCGGGGAGCTGTTTTTT
.	TRBV28	TRBJ1-1	.	CASSPYRGLSTEAFF	TGTGCCAGCAGTCCCTATAGGGGGTTGAGTACTGAAGCTTTCTTT
.	TRBV4-1	TRBJ1-6	.	CASSQVELQQIPNSPLHF	TGCGCCAGCAGCCAAGTTGAGTTACAGCAAATCCCTAATTCACCCCTCCACTTT
.	TRBV2	TRBJ2-1	.	CASSGGGGVNEQFF	TGTGCCAGCAGTGGGGGAGGGGGTGTCAATGAGCAGTTCTTC
.	TRBV7-9	TRBJ1-6	.	CASSLGGVLNSPLHF	TGTGCCAGCAGCTTAGGAGGGGTACTAAATTCACCCCTCCACTTT
.	TRBV5-1	TRBJ1-2	.	CASSLDGQRGYTF	TGCGCCAGCAGCTTGGATGGACAGCGGGGCTACACCTTC
.	TRBV15	TRBJ1-2	.	CATDRDKNYGYTF	TGTGCCACCGACCGGGACAAGAACTATGGCTACACCTTC
.	TRBV6-5	TRBJ1-2	.	CASRRGEYGYTF	TGTGCCAGCAGGAGGGGGGAGTATGGCTACACCTTC
TRBD1	TRBV7-9	TRBJ1-5	medium-sized	CASSLGAGGQPQHF	TGTGCCAGCAGCTTAGGGGCAGGGGGTCAGCCCCAGCATTTT
.	TRBV5-6	TRBJ1-1	.	CASSLTGIAFF	TGTGCCAGCAGCTTGACAGGGATTGCTTTCTTT
.	TRBV18	TRBJ2-3	.	CASSPGTLRSDTQYF	TGTGCCAGCTCACCTGGGACACTTCGGTCTGATACGCAGTATTTT
.	TRBV7-9	TRBJ2-2	.	CASSLSTYGELFF	TGTGCCAGCAGCTTAAGTACTTACGGGGAGCTGTTTTTT
.	TRBV6-5	TRBJ2-1	.	CASSFQDRLYNEQFF	TGTGCCAGCAGTTTTCAGGACAGACTATACAATGAGCAGTTCTTC
.	TRBV19	TRBJ2-5	.	CASSIDLTGYQETQYF	TGTGCCAGTAGTATAGATCTCACAGGATATCAAGAGACCCAGTACTTC
TRBD1	TRBV29-1	TRBJ2-2	few	CSVRTGTVGELFF	TGCAGCGTTAGGACAGGGACTGTCGGGGAGCTGTTTTTT
.	TRBV19	TRBJ1-4	once	CASSRRPNTNEKLFF	TGTGCCAGTAGCCGTAGACCGAATACTAATGAAAAACTGTTTTTT
.	TRBV2	TRBJ1-5	few	CASSEARRNNQPQHF	TGTGCCAGCAGTGAAGCGAGGAGGAATAATCAGCCCCAGCATTTT
TRBD1	TRBV7-9	TRBJ1-2	once	CASRTQYRGGGYTF	TGTGCCAGCAGGACCCAATACAGGGGAGGCGGCTACACCTTC
.	TRBV28	TRBJ1-5	.	CASLSYTGGPNQPQHF	TGTGCCAGCCTTTCCTATACGGGCGGCCCAAATCAGCCCCAGCATTTT
TRBD1	TRBV10-3	TRBJ2-1	.	CAISPGQGWNNEQFF	TGTGCCATCAGTCCGGGACAGGGATGGAACAATGAGCAGTTCTTC
TRBD1	TRBV10-1	TRBJ1-1	.	CARKRDGTGGMDTEAFF	TGCGCCAGGAAGAGAGACGGGACAGGGGGCATGGACACTGAAGCTTTCTTT
TRBD1	TRBV5-1	TRBJ2-1	.	CASTLWGQGALNEQFF	TGCGCCAGCACCCTATGGGGACAGGGGGCTCTCAATGAGCAGTTCTTC
TRBD1	TRBV11-2	TRBJ2-1	.	CASSLAPPGQVNEQFF	TGTGCCAGCAGCTTAGCCCCGCCGGGACAGGTCAATGAGCAGTTCTTC
.	TRBV19	TRBJ1-3	.	CASVSGDSGNTIYF	TGTGCCAGTGTAAGTGGAGACTCTGGAAACACCATATATTTT
.	TRBV9	TRBJ1-4	.	CASSVGGSTANEKLFF	TGTGCCAGCAGCGTAGGTGGGAGTACGGCTAATGAAAAACTGTTTTTT
.	TRBV18	TRBJ2-3	.	CASSPFGGAADTQYF	TGTGCCAGCTCACCTTTCGGCGGTGCGGCAGATACGCAGTATTTT
TRBD1	TRBV2	TRBJ1-6	.	CASSAGQGNSPLHF	TGTGCCAGCAGTGCGGGACAGGGTAATTCACCCCTCCACTTT
.	TRBV5-1	TRBJ1-1	.	CASSFWGPNTEAFF	TGCGCCAGCAGCTTTTGGGGTCCGAACACTGAAGCTTTCTTT
.	TRBV15	TRBJ1-3	few	CATSRPQGTGNTIYF	TGTGCCACCAGCAGGCCACAGGGCACTGGAAACACCATATATTTT
.	TRBV7-8	TRBJ1-6	.	CASSLASNSPLHF	TGTGCCAGCAGCTTAGCTAGTAATTCACCCCTCCACTTT
.	TRBV7-3	TRBJ2-3	.	CASSLTQNTDTQYF	TGTGCCAGCAGCTTAACACAGAACACAGATACGCAGTATTTT
.	TRBV28	TRBJ1-5	.	CASSLSYLSYQPQHF	TGTGCCAGCAGTTTAAGTTATCTAAGTTATCAGCCCCAGCATTTT
.	TRBV5-5	TRBJ1-1	.	CASSLNTRDTEAFF	TGTGCCAGCAGCCTCAACACCCGCGACACTGAAGCTTTCTTT
.	TRBV18	TRBJ2-1	.	CASSRNTGTSYNEQFF	TGTGCCAGCTCACGTAACACAGGGACCTCCTACAATGAGCAGTTCTTC
TRBD1	TRBV27	TRBJ1-2	few	CASSRNTGADYGYTF	TGTGCCAGCAGTCGCAATACAGGGGCGGACTATGGCTACACCTTC
.	TRBV5-6	TRBJ1-2	.	CASSLRRREQDYGYTF	TGTGCCAGCAGCTTGCGTCGGAGGGAGCAAGACTATGGCTACACCTTC
.	TRBV5-1	TRBJ1-1	.	CASSQAGGWTEAFF	TGCGCCAGCAGCCAGGCCGGGGGATGGACTGAAGCTTTCTTT
.	TRBV6-5	TRBJ1-5	.	CASSYSQGSNQPQHF	TGTGCCAGCAGTTACTCGCAGGGGAGCAATCAGCCCCAGCATTTT
.	TRBV7-3	TRBJ1-1	few	CASSLYPGVNTEAFF	TGTGCCAGCAGCCTTTACCCAGGGGTGAACACTGAAGCTTTCTTT
.	TRBV18	TRBJ1-1	.	CASTPAASTEAFF	TGTGCCAGCACACCGGCGGCCTCCACTGAAGCTTTCTTT
.	TRBV7-2	TRBJ1-2	.	CASSSRDGHGYTF	TGTGCCAGCAGTTCCAGGGACGGGCATGGCTACACCTTC
TRBD1	TRBV5-1	TRBJ1-1	.	CASSITTGSDFTEAFF	TGCGCCAGCAGCATTACGACAGGGTCGGATTTCACTGAAGCTTTCTTT
.	TRBV5-1	TRBJ1-5	.	CASSLDVDQPQHF	TGCGCCAGCAGCCTGGACGTCGATCAGCCCCAGCATTTT